A selection of T cell receptor beta chains follows, all from one sample in a study of shared clonotypes between healthy human individuals. Assay used: immunoSEQ multiplex PCR; TCRdb lists only in-frame clones, some missing. The data hold about half a million clones, with around three quarters observed a single time. The specimen sequenced was PBMCs. These receptors were taken from a woman aged 40 to 50 in good health. Some clones in this sample may be carry-over from other donors' samples. The CDR3 runs from the conserved cysteine through the conserved F or W. The D gene is left open where the match is weak.

J gene | D gene | V gene | CDR3 DNA | CDR3 protein
TRBJ2-1 | TRBD2 | TRBV30 | TGTGCCTGCACGGGGGGACTAGCTTACAATGAGCAGTTCTTC | CACTGGLAYNEQFF
TRBJ2-7 | TRBD2 | TRBV15 | TGTGCCACCAGCAGAGACACGACTAGCGGGTTCCTGTACGAGCAGTACTTC | CATSRDTTSGFLYEQYF
TRBJ1-4 | . | TRBV28 | TGTGCCAGCAGTACATTCAATGAAAAACTGTTTTTT | CASSTFNEKLFF
TRBJ2-2 | . | TRBV18 | TGTGCCAGCTCACCACAACAGACGAACACCGGGGAGCTGTTTTTT | CASSPQQTNTGELFF
TRBJ2-6 | TRBD1 | TRBV15 | TGTGCCACCAGCAGGCGACAGGGGGTAACTGGGGCCAACGTCCTGACTTTC | CATSRRQGVTGANVLTF
TRBJ1-2 | . | TRBV29-1 | TGCAGCGTTGAAGTGGGTCTGAACTTTAACTATGGCTACACCTTC | CSVEVGLNFNYGYTF
TRBJ2-7 | TRBD2 | TRBV18 | TGTGCCAGCTCACCACTAGCGGGAGGGCCCTACGAGCAGTACTTC | CASSPLAGGPYEQYF
TRBJ2-5 | . | TRBV15 | TGTGCCACCACACCCGGGACTGCACCACAAGAGACCCAGTACTTC | CATTPGTAPQETQYF
TRBJ1-5 | . | TRBV19 | TGTGCCAGTAGTAGACAGGAACTCAATCAGCCCCAGCATTTT | CASSRQELNQPQHF
TRBJ1-5 | TRBD1 | TRBV28 | TGTGCCAGCAGTTCCGAATGGGACAGGGTACTGATTCAGCCCCAGCATTTT | CASSSEWDRVLIQPQHF
TRBJ2-3 | . | TRBV7-7 | TGTGCCAGCAGCTTAGACGGAGCTAGCACAGATACGCAGTATTTT | CASSLDGASTDTQYF
TRBJ2-7 | TRBD2 | TRBV9 | TGTGCCAGCAGCGGCCTAGCGGGAGGGCCCGTCCACGAGCAGTACTTC | CASSGLAGGPVHEQYF
TRBJ1-1 | . | TRBV27 | TGTGCCAGCAGTCCCTGGACCGCCAACACTGAAGCTTTCTTT | CASSPWTANTEAFF
TRBJ2-1 | TRBD2 | TRBV11-2 | TGTGCCAGCAGCAGGACTAGCGGGAGCTCCTACAATGAGCAGTTCTTC | CASSRTSGSSYNEQFF
TRBJ2-7 | TRBD2 | TRBV7-2 | TGTGCCAGCAGCTTAGGATGGCTAGCGGGAGATTACGAGCAGTACTTC | CASSLGWLAGDYEQYF
TRBJ2-5 | . | TRBV2 | TGTGCCAGCAGTGAGTCCCTAGCTTCGGAGACCCAGTACTTC | CASSESLASETQYF
TRBJ2-3 | . | TRBV18 | TGTGCCAGCTCACCCCCCAGCACAGATACGCAGTATTTT | CASSPPSTDTQYF
TRBJ2-3 | TRBD2 | TRBV5-1 | TGCGCCAGCAGCTTGATGGGATTAGCGGGAGGAGCAGATACGCAGTATTTT | CASSLMGLAGGADTQYF
TRBJ2-3 | TRBD2 | TRBV27 | TGTGCCAGCAGTGTTCCGACTAGCGGGTCCTTCATGTATTTT | CASSVPTSGSFMYF
TRBJ2-4 | . | TRBV27 | TGTGCCAGCAGTTTATACTCAAAGACCTCCGGGCGTCCCAGGTACTTC | CASSLYSKTSGRPRYF
TRBJ1-2 | . | TRBV19 | TGTGCCAGTAGTCGGACGGCTACGAGGGGCTACACCTTC | CASSRTATRGYTF
TRBJ2-1 | . | TRBV29-1 | TGCAGCGTTGAACAGGTGTACAATGAGCAGTTCTTC | CSVEQVYNEQFF